This TCR beta chain was obtained from a study of T cell repertoires and Cas9 in healthy adults. Germline V CDR1 and CDR2: SGHAT, FQNNGV. V lost 3 bases, J lost 8 bases, and 14 bases stayed unmatched. The CDR3 is 17 amino acids. Data came from immunoSEQ multiplex PCR; TCRdb stores just in-frame clones and leaves some out. The sample has about 22,000 clones, around 90% seen once. The source material was CD4+ effector T cells (CD127+, CD25-, CD137-, CD154-) from PBMCs; culture status not recorded. This receptor was identified in a human donor in good health. The chain has TRBV11-2 and TRBJ2-1; the match to TRBD1 covers 9 bases. CDR3 residues: CASSFYPGQGRVDEQFF. In nucleotides, the CDR3 is TGTGCCAGCAGCTTCTACCCGGGACAGGGAAGGGTCGATGAGCAGTTCTTC.